This T cell receptor (beta chain) was identified during a study of Graves' ophthalmopathy and Graves' hyperthyroidism. Concerning this clonotype: Its specificity is not known.

Study-wide results and caveats: Both an approximately 71% sensitivity and an approximately 72% specificity characterized the model's predictions of ophthalmopathy progression.

The PBMCs were taken from 10 ml of fresh peripheral blood. For repertoire sequencing, the TCR beta CDR3 regions were amplified from RNA transcripts. Following a first-round RT-PCR that used HTBI primers, a second-round multiplex PCR was carried out. TCRdb recomputed calls from the multiplex PCR reads with MiXCR, one row per CDR3 protein. The repertoire holds hundreds of thousands of distinct CDR3 sequences, with over 13% as singletons. The CDR3 is 14 amino acids. Trimming cost V 1 base and J 1 base, with 8 bases left between them. Per the germline V gene, CDR1 is SGHTS and CDR2 is YDEGEE. The receptor's source is a woman younger than 45 with Graves' ophthalmopathy. The chain is built from TRBV5-8 and TRBJ2-5; unclear D gene. The sample comprised blood. The CDR3 bases are TGTGCCAGCAGCTTGAGGCGGAGCCAAGAGACCCAGTACTTC. Translation: CASSLRRSQETQYF.